The 24 T cell receptor beta chains reported below all come from one sample, sequenced in a study of blood T cell repertoires in COVID-19. Sequenced by immunoSEQ multiplex PCR; TCRdb stores in-frame clones only, minus some. The sample records fewer than 250,000 clones, 65% to 80% being singletons. Sequences were obtained from PBMCs or T cells enriched from blood (not recorded which). The receptors here all came from a woman in her forties or fifties with acute COVID-19.

V usage is TRBV29-1 and J usage is TRBJ1-5; 9 bases match TRBD1. From germline, CDR1 is SQVTM and CDR2 ANQGSEA. The CDR3 contains 14 residues. V lost 6 bases and J lost 4; bases outside the gene matches: 7. CDR3 residues: CSVRSGTGNQPQHF. CDR3 sequence (DNA): TGCAGCGTCCGGTCCGGGACAGGGAATCAGCCCCAGCATTTT.

The CDR3 protein is CASSAQGAREKLFF. The CDR3 DNA reads TGTGCCAGCAGTGCCCAGGGGGCGCGGGAAAAACTGTTTTTT. The chain uses TRBV2 and TRBJ1-4; 8 bases are a match to TRBD1. The length of the CDR3 is 14 residues. CDR1 SNHLY and CDR2 FYNNEI come from the germline V gene. The ends lost 4 bases at V and 8 bases at J; junction bases unmatched: 6.

This clone turned up a few times. The chain is built from TRBV12-3 or TRBV12-4 and TRBJ2-2, with D possibly being TRBD1 (5 bases). The CDR3 loop spans 13 amino acids. Between the trimmed V and J ends, which lost 6 bases and 8 bases, there was a span of 13 bases. The CDR3 is CASRPQGSGELFF. The CDR3 region has the DNA TGTGCCAGCAGACCCCAGGGTTCTGGGGAGCTGTTTTTT.

The chain joins TRBV3-1 (or the pseudogene TRBV3-2) to TRBJ1-2; 10 nucleotides agree with TRBD1. With 4 bases clipped from V and 6 bases from J, the junction kept 8 bases outside the gene matches. The germline gives CDR1 LGHDT, CDR2 YNNKEL (reference sequence). The CDR3 has 15 residues. The CDR3 coding sequence is TGTGCCAGCAGCCTACCGGGACAGGGGATCGATGGCTACACCTTC. Translating it yields CASSLPGQGIDGYTF.

This CDR3 reads CASSLRRQGGEQYV. DNA of the CDR3: TGTGCCAGCAGTTTAAGGCGCCAGGGGGGCGAGCAGTACGTC. This rearrangement joins TRBV27 to TRBJ2-7, with D perhaps matching TRBD1 (7 bases). The CDR3 is 14 amino acids. V lost 2 bases and J lost 6, with 14 bases in between. From germline, CDR1 is MNHEY and CDR2 SMNVEV (reference sequence).

The J gene is TRBJ1-5, the V gene TRBV7-2; tentatively, D is TRBD1 (5 bases). Deletions cut 2 bases from V and 7 bases from J, with 15 bases between. CDR3 length: 15 amino acids. Germline V lookup: CDR1 SGHTA, CDR2 FQGNSA. The CDR3 here is CASSLLWGRDQPQHF. For the CDR3, the DNA is TGTGCCAGCAGCTTACTTTGGGGGAGGGACCAGCCCCAGCATTTT. The full variable domain, completed using reference TRBV7-2 and TRBJ1-5, is GAGVSQSPSNKVTEKGKDVELRCDPISGHTALYWYRQSLGQGLEFLIYFQGNSAPDKSGLPSDRFSAERTGGSVSTLTIQRTQQEDSAVYLCASSLLWGRDQPQHFGDGTRLSIL.

The chain couples TRBV25-1 to TRBJ1-6, with D unclear. V was trimmed by 3 bases and J by 3 bases, leaving 6 bases between them. Germline V gene lookup returns CDR1 MGHDK and CDR2 SYGVNS. The CDR3 consists of 14 residues. CDR3 residues: CASSDFSYNSPLHF. The CDR3 region has the DNA TGTGCCAGCAGTGATTTCAGCTATAATTCACCCCTCCACTTT.

This chain uses TRBV10-3 with TRBJ2-3; the D is unclear. This CDR3 is built from 14 residues. Trimming left V 0 bases short and J 4 bases short, with 8 bases between. Germline V gene sequence: CDR1 ENHRY, CDR2 SYGVKD. CDR3 protein: CAISESVLADTQYF. The CDR3 coding sequence is TGTGCCATCAGTGAGTCGGTATTAGCAGATACGCAGTATTTT.

This clone was seen a handful of times. This chain links TRBV4-2 with TRBJ1-1; 8 nucleotides agree with TRBD1. Trimming removed 1 base from V and 4 bases from J; junction bases left unmatched: 8. This CDR3 contains 16 residues. Germline loops: CDR1 LGHNA, CDR2 YNFKEQ. CDR3 region: CASSQAPQGAATEAFF. As DNA, the CDR3 is TGTGCCAGCAGCCAAGCCCCCCAGGGGGCAGCCACTGAAGCTTTCTTT.

The chain joins TRBV4-3 to TRBJ2-1; TRBD2 aligns across 11 bases. The V gene's germline CDR1 is LGHNA and CDR2 YSLEER. Trimming at V came to 0 bases and at J to 13 bases, leaving 11 bases not matched to a gene. CDR3 length: 16 amino acids. In DNA form, the CDR3 reads TGCGCCAGCAGCCAAGATCGTCTAGCGGGGGGCTCGGGTCAGTTCTTC. Protein product: CASSQDRLAGGSGQFF.

The count of this clone is one. The junction and the germline gene differ at one end; a read error may be behind it. The V call is TRBV12-3 or TRBV12-4, the J call TRBJ2-1; D is ambiguous. The CDR3 length is 12 residues. CDR3 protein: CASGFWAQEQFF. Written as DNA, the CDR3 is TGTGCCAGCGGTTTTTGGGCCCAGGAGCAGTTCTTC.

This chain joins TRBV7-2 and TRBJ1-2; 7 bases line up with TRBD1. The CDR3 runs to 15 residues. The V gene end was trimmed by 7 bases and the J gene end by 8 bases; junction bases not matched to a gene: 16. Germline V gene data show CDR1 as SGHTA and CDR2 as FQGNSA. The DNA of the CDR3 is TGTGCCAGCACCCTAGGAGGGGGCAGGGTGCGCGGCTACACCTTC. Translation gives CASTLGGGRVRGYTF.

The chain carries TRBV6-5 and TRBJ1-5, with 10 bases aligning to TRBD1. The CDR3 runs to 15 residues. V gave up 6 bases and J gave up 3 bases; unmatched junction bases: 5. Germline loops: CDR1 MNHEY, CDR2 SVGAGI. This CDR3 is CASRTGQGNNQPQHF. Written as DNA, the CDR3 is TGTGCCAGCAGGACGGGACAGGGGAACAATCAGCCCCAGCATTTT.

The sample holds one count of this clone. This rearrangement joins TRBV27 to TRBJ1-5; tentative D call: TRBD1 (5 bases). V lost 7 bases to trimming and J lost 4 bases, with 14 bases between them. CDR1 and CDR2 from the germline V gene are MNHEY and SMNVEV (reference sequence). The CDR3 has 14 amino acids. CDR3 sequence: CASKLQGSNQPQHF. CDR3 sequence (DNA): TGTGCCAGCAAGTTGCAGGGCTCAAATCAGCCCCAGCATTTT.

V usage is TRBV5-8 and J usage is TRBJ1-5, with 7 bases identical to TRBD1. J gave up 4 bases and V 0 bases, and 4 bases lay outside the gene matches. From germline, CDR1 is SGHTS and CDR2 YDEGEE. The CDR3 covers 15 residues. CDR3: CASSLGQGRNQPQHF. The DNA for the CDR3 is TGTGCCAGCAGCTTGGGACAGGGTCGGAATCAGCCCCAGCATTTT.

Here the CDR3 reads CASSPGGSGTEAFF. The CDR3 bases are TGTGCCAGCAGCCCGGGGGGGAGCGGCACTGAAGCTTTCTTT. This chain joins TRBV7-2 and TRBJ1-1, with D possibly being TRBD1 (5 bases). The CDR3 consists of 14 residues. The germline V gene has CDR1 SGHTA and CDR2 FQGNSA. The V gene lost 5 bases and the J gene lost 4 bases, with 14 bases spanning the gap.

This sequence joins TRBV6-5 and TRBJ1-2; 7 bases agree with TRBD1. The CDR3 extends over 14 amino acids. The V gene's germline CDR1 is MNHEY and CDR2 SVGAGI. The junction had 11 bases not matched to a gene; V was cut back by 11 bases and J by 2 bases. The CDR3 spells CALRAGQMNYGYTF. CDR3 DNA sequence: TGTGCCCTAAGGGCGGGACAGATGAACTATGGCTACACCTTC.

The chain employs TRBV28 and TRBJ1-2, with 9 bases that match TRBD1. The CDR3 length is 16 residues. The V segment lost 5 bases and the J segment 1 base; nucleotides outside the gene matches: 8. Germline V lookup: CDR1 MDHEN, CDR2 SYDVKM. This chain's CDR3 is CASSPLGTGNNYGYTF. In nucleotides, the CDR3 is TGTGCCAGCAGTCCGCTCGGGACAGGGAATAACTATGGCTACACCTTC.

The V gene is TRBV28, the J gene TRBJ2-1; D possibly corresponds to TRBD2 (7 bases). Trimming stripped 2 bases from V and 5 bases from J, with 16 bases between. Germline-derived CDR1 and CDR2 are MDHEN and SYDVKM. The CDR3 extends over 16 amino acids. In DNA form, the CDR3 reads TGTGCCAGCAGTTTAGCTGGGAGGGGGGGTGACAATGAGCAGTTCTTC. Its translation is CASSLAGRGGDNEQFF.

The chain joins TRBV3-1 (or the pseudogene TRBV3-2) to TRBJ1-2; tentative D call: TRBD1 (6 bases). The CDR3 extends over 14 amino acids. Looked up from germline, CDR1 is LGHDT and CDR2 is YNNKEL (reference sequence). The germline V and J ends were trimmed by 2 bases and 4 bases, with 11 bases remaining between them. The chain's CDR3 is CASSQPGGAYGYTF. CDR3 bases: TGTGCCAGCAGCCAACCTGGGGGGGCCTATGGCTACACCTTC.

A single count supports this clone. The CDR3 region is CASGGSSYNEQFF. Written as DNA, the CDR3 is TGTGCCAGCGGGGGGAGCTCCTACAATGAGCAGTTCTTC. This rearrangement joins TRBV7-2 to TRBJ2-1; weak D call: TRBD2 (6 bases). With 8 bases removed from V and 0 bases from J, the gap between germline ends came to 8 bases. This CDR3 has 13 amino acids. Germline lookup yields CDR1 SGHTA and CDR2 FQGNSA.

The chain links TRBV6-5 to TRBJ2-7; 8 nucleotides match TRBD1. V dropped 6 bases and J dropped 6; count of bases not matched to a gene: 7. Germline loops: CDR1 MNHEY, CDR2 SVGAGI. The length of the CDR3 is 13 residues. CDR3 protein: CASSRQGSTEQYV. The CDR3 nucleotides are TGTGCCAGCAGCCGACAGGGGAGTACCGAGCAGTACGTC.

A few counts support this clone. The chain employs TRBV18 and TRBJ1-1; possible D gene TRBD1, 6 bases. This CDR3 has 14 amino acids. V shed 0 bases and J shed 3 bases, with 8 bases lying between them. The germline V gene has CDR1 KGHSH and CDR2 LQKENI. In DNA form, the CDR3 reads TGTGCCAGCTCACCACCCGAGGGGGACACTGAAGCTTTCTTT. This gives the protein CASSPPEGDTEAFF.

The rearrangement links TRBV25-1 to TRBJ1-6; 9 bases are a match to TRBD1. Unmatched junction bases numbered 10, after V lost 5 bases and J lost 11 bases. The germline gives CDR1 MGHDK, CDR2 SYGVNS. The CDR3 is 15 amino acids. CDR3 DNA sequence: TGTGCCAGCAGTCCCGGGACAGGGATAGGGACACCCCTCCACTTT. It translates to CASSPGTGIGTPLHF.